The T cell receptor beta chain described here comes from a study of T cells in Graves' hyperthyroidism and ophthalmopathy. Across the whole study: Prior to any treatment, at the point of initial diagnosis, peripheral blood was collected. Findings and limits, study-wide: The model made its ophthalmopathy prediction, and onset followed a median 6.5 months later. Blood also held most thyroid clonotypes expanded beyond 0.001.

Trimming left V 5 bases short and J 3 bases short, with 13 bases between. This CDR3 is built from 15 residues. CDR1 SGHTA and CDR2 FQGNSA come from the germline V gene. The CDR3 regions of TCR beta were amplified from RNA transcripts. The TCR CDR3 was amplified in a first-round RT-PCR using the HTBI primer set. MiXCR, run by TCRdb on the multiplex PCR reads, gives a single entry per CDR3 protein. The table has hundreds of thousands of distinct CDR3 sequences, about a third seen once; the top ten hold around 29%. Newly diagnosed hyperthyroidism, duration under 2 months, in patients aged 18 to 65. At least ten counts were recorded for this clonotype. What it binds is unknown.

The genes are TRBV7-2 and TRBJ2-2, with D possibly being TRBD2 (5 bases). The clonotype was recovered from a woman between 40 and 55 years old with Graves' hyperthyroidism. Sequencing used blood. Here the CDR3 reads CASSTASTYTGELFF. The CDR3 DNA follows: TGTGCCAGCAGCACTGCTAGCACGTACACCGGGGAGCTGTTTTTT.